Below, 23 T cell receptor beta chains from the same sample are listed, as sequenced in a study of blood T cells in healthy people across ages. It was with a sample-barcoded 5' primer and a J-beta primer mix that a second PCR of about 6 to 12 cycles was run. TCRdb called the 5' RACE reads again in MiXCR, with one record for every CDR3 protein. The sample consists of 1.5 million to 2 million distinct CDR3 sequences, 49% of them appearing once. Sequenced sample: blood. Receptor source: a woman between 40 and 55 years old in good health.

This chain uses TRBV24-1 with TRBJ2-1; D gene unclear. The CDR3 length is 11 residues. Trimming cost V 9 bases and J 3 bases, with 5 bases left between them. Per germline, CDR1 KGHDR and CDR2 SFDVKD. The DNA of the CDR3 is TGTGCCACCCAACTCTACAATGAGCAGTTCTTC. It encodes CATQLYNEQFF.

This chain connects TRBV5-5 to TRBJ2-3, with D possibly matching TRBD2 (6 bases). V lost 0 bases and J lost 2, with 16 bases in between. The CDR3 extends over 17 amino acids. Germline CDR1 reads SGHKS; CDR2 reads YYEKEE (reference sequence). The CDR3 sequence: CASSLGGPRELTDTQYF. DNA for the CDR3: TGTGCCAGCAGCTTGGGAGGGCCCCGGGAGCTCACAGATACGCAGTATTTT.

A few counts support this clonotype. The chain has TRBV7-2 and TRBJ2-1; the D gene is possibly TRBD1 (5 bases). CDR3 length: 15 residues. The V end lost 3 bases, the J end lost 7 bases, and 16 bases lay between the germline ends. CDR1 and CDR2 (germline): SGHTA, FQGNSA. CDR3 loop: CASSLSAGKKNEQFF. CDR3 in DNA: TGTGCCAGCAGCTTGTCGGCAGGGAAGAAAAATGAGCAGTTCTTC. Supplemented by reference TRBV7-2 and TRBJ2-1, the full variable domain reads GAGVSQSPSNKVTEKGKDVELRCDPISGHTALYWYRQSLGQGLEFLIYFQGNSAPDKSGLPSDRFSAERTGGSVSTLTIQRTQQEDSAVYLCASSLSAGKKNEQFFGPGTRLTVL.

This clonotype was seen only a few times. The chain has TRBV7-2 and TRBJ1-2; a possible D gene is TRBD1 (5 bases). The germline V and J ends were trimmed by 5 bases and 7 bases, with 29 bases remaining between them. CDR3 size: 18 residues. From germline, CDR1 is SGHTA and CDR2 FQGNSA. CDR3 in amino acids: CASSPSPIVDSAVRGYTF. CDR3 sequence (DNA): TGTGCCAGCAGCCCGTCCCCCATTGTCGACAGCGCTGTGCGTGGCTACACCTTC.

V usage is TRBV20-1 and J usage is TRBJ2-1; 7 bases agree with TRBD1. After removal of 3 bases from V and 7 bases from J, the junction contained 9 bases not matched to a gene. CDR3 length: 14 amino acids. Germline values: CDR1 DFQATT, CDR2 SNEGSKA (reference sequence). CDR3 in DNA: TGCAGTGCTAGGTTCAGACAGGGACGGAATGAGCAGTTCTTC. Protein: CSARFRQGRNEQFF.

The chain combines TRBV25-1 with TRBJ1-5; D gene ambiguous. Trimming removed 4 bases at V and 7 bases at J, with 14 bases between. Germline values: CDR1 MGHDK, CDR2 SYGVNS. This CDR3 spans 14 amino acids. The CDR3 region has the DNA TGTGCCAGCAGTGGCTCCCACGGAGGGCAGCCCCAGCATTTT. It encodes CASSGSHGGQPQHF.

The chain carries TRBV28 and TRBJ1-1; 10 bases agree with TRBD1. With 4 bases clipped from V and 6 bases from J, the junction kept 8 bases outside the gene matches. From germline, CDR1 is MDHEN and CDR2 SYDVKM. This CDR3 comprises 15 residues. CDR3 in amino acids: CASSSPGQGSPEAFF. As DNA, the CDR3 is TGTGCCAGCAGTTCTCCGGGACAGGGGAGCCCTGAAGCTTTCTTT. Drawing the rest from reference TRBV28 and TRBJ1-1, the complete variable domain is DVKVTQSSRYLVKRTGEKVFLECVQDMDHENMFWYRQDPGLGLRLIYFSYDVKMKEKGDIPEGYSVSREKKERFSLILESASTNQTSMYLCASSSPGQGSPEAFFGQGTRLTVV.

In regard to this clonotype: The CDR3 carries no conserved terminal phenylalanine or tryptophan, so it likely arises from a read error. The DNA is left out, because the CDR3 cannot be placed on it with certainty; the CDR3 is given as TCRdb lists it. The chain employs TRBV6-6 and TRBJ2-5. CDR1 is MNHNY, CDR2 SVGAGI, per germline (reference sequence). The CDR3 is 17 residues long, ends included. CDR3 protein: CASSYSNWPGEAYTFGS.

The V and J genes are TRBV11-2 and TRBJ1-6; 8 bases agree with TRBD1. Germline V CDR1 and CDR2: SGHAT, FQNNGV. The CDR3 extends over 16 amino acids. V dropped 4 bases and J dropped 3; count of bases not matched to a gene: 5. The CDR3 here is CASSSPTGDYNSPLHF. Written as DNA, the CDR3 is TGTGCCAGCAGCTCCCCGACAGGGGACTATAATTCACCCCTCCACTTT.

V is TRBV11-2 and J is TRBJ2-1; 10 positions agree with TRBD2. Germline V gives CDR1 SGHAT, CDR2 FQNNGV. This CDR3 is 14 amino acids long. Trimming took 6 bases from V and 12 from J; bases not matched to a gene: 11. The CDR3, as DNA: TGTGCCAGCAGAAGAAGAAGCGGGGGGGCCCGGCAGTTCTTC. Translation gives CASRRRSGGARQFF.

This clonotype was seen a handful of times. The rearrangement joins TRBV9 to TRBJ2-6, with D perhaps TRBD1 (6 bases). Looked up from germline, CDR1 is SGDLS and CDR2 is YYNGEE. Deletions cut 1 base from V and 11 bases from J, with 10 bases between. CDR3 length: 13 residues. The chain's CDR3 is CASSVTRTDVLTF. CDR3 nucleotide sequence: TGTGCCAGCAGCGTAACACGGACAGACGTCCTGACTTTC.

The table lists this clonotype with a few counts. The rearrangement links TRBV5-4 to TRBJ2-3, with TRBD1 matching over 8 bases. The CDR3 sequence is 16 residues long. Trimming cost V 4 bases and J 3 bases; bases outside gene matches: 10. CDR1 SGHNT and CDR2 YYREEE come from the germline V gene (reference sequence). CDR3 amino acids: CASSLPGQGGTDTQYF. The CDR3 DNA follows: TGTGCCAGCAGCCTTCCTGGACAGGGTGGGACAGATACGCAGTATTTT.

The gene calls are TRBV27 and TRBJ2-4; D is possibly TRBD2 (7 bases). Trimming left V 3 bases short and J 4 bases short, with 19 bases between. The CDR3 extends over 17 amino acids. The germline gives CDR1 MNHEY, CDR2 SMNVEV (reference sequence). CDR3 nucleotides: TGTGCCAGCAGTTTGGGTCCGCGGGGGCAGGGAAAAAACATTCAGTACTTC. It is translated as CASSLGPRGQGKNIQYF.

The gene calls are TRBV6-5 and TRBJ1-2; 7 positions agree with TRBD1. The CDR3 covers 15 residues. With 0 bases clipped from V and 2 bases from J, the junction kept 3 bases outside the gene matches. Looked up from germline, CDR1 is MNHEY and CDR2 is SVGAGI. The CDR3 loop reads CASSYSTTGNYGYTF. The CDR3, as DNA: TGTGCCAGCAGTTACTCAACGACAGGGAACTATGGCTACACCTTC.

This clonotype turned up a few times. The chain recombines TRBV7-2 with TRBJ2-7, with D perhaps matching TRBD1 (6 bases). V dropped 5 bases and J dropped 2 bases, with 19 bases sitting between them. The CDR3 has 16 amino acids. Germline-derived CDR1 and CDR2 are SGHTA and FQGNSA. CDR3 DNA: TGTGCCAGCAGCCCTAATACAGGGTGGGGGACCTACGAGCAGTACTTC. It translates to CASSPNTGWGTYEQYF.

The rearrangement joins TRBV25-1 to TRBJ2-5; 9 bases fit TRBD1. V dropped 3 bases and J dropped 5; count of bases not matched to a gene: 4. CDR3 size: 14 residues. Per germline, CDR1 MGHDK and CDR2 SYGVNS. The CDR3 sequence: CASSDPGTGETQYF. DNA for the CDR3: TGTGCCAGCAGTGACCCCGGGACAGGGGAGACCCAGTACTTC.

The chain is built from TRBV5-1 and TRBJ2-7, with D possibly matching TRBD1 (5 bases). The DNA end is more similar to TRBJ2-5, so the J call may be wrong. Looked up from germline, CDR1 is SGHRS and CDR2 is YFSETQ. This CDR3 is 14 amino acids long. The CDR3 DNA reads TGCGCCAGCGGCGTGTCGGGCAGGGAAGAGACCCAGTACTTC. This sequence encodes CASGVSGREETQYF.

Here the CDR3 reads CSAPASKETQYF. The DNA of the CDR3 is TGCAGTGCTCCCGCCAGCAAAGAGACCCAGTACTTC. This chain joins TRBV20-1 and TRBJ2-5; no firm D call. Trimming stripped 5 bases from V and 3 bases from J, with 10 bases between. Germline loops: CDR1 DFQATT, CDR2 SNEGSKA (reference sequence). CDR3 length: 12 residues.

The rearrangement links TRBV20-1 to TRBJ2-7; maybe TRBD1 (5 bases). The CDR3 extends over 13 amino acids. Between the trimmed V and J ends, which lost 6 bases and 4 bases, there was a span of 16 bases. Germline V gives CDR1 DFQATT, CDR2 SNEGSKA (reference sequence). CDR3 nucleotide sequence: TGCAGTGCCTCCAGGGTCTCCGGATACGAGCAGTACTTC. Residues: CSASRVSGYEQYF.

The sample holds a few counts of this clonotype. For the CDR3, the DNA is TGCAGTGCTATGGGGCCCCGATCAATAGACGAGCAGTACTTC. It codes for CSAMGPRSIDEQYF. The V and J genes are TRBV20-1 and TRBJ2-7; D perhaps matches TRBD1 (5 bases). This CDR3 region has 14 residues. The ends were cut back, 4 bases at V and 5 bases at J, with 18 bases in the middle. Germline lookup yields CDR1 DFQATT and CDR2 SNEGSKA (reference sequence).

DNA for the CDR3: TGTGCCAGCAGCTCCCCCTCGAGGCAGGGGGCACCCAATGAGCAGTTCTTC. This gives the protein CASSSPSRQGAPNEQFF. The chain uses TRBV6-6 and TRBJ2-1, with 8 bases matching TRBD1. This CDR3 has 17 amino acids. Germline CDR1 MNHNY, CDR2 SVGAGI (reference sequence). V was clipped by 6 bases and J by 6 bases; unmatched bases: 16.

This chain joins TRBV20-1 and TRBJ2-1; the match to TRBD1 covers 7 bases. With 6 bases clipped from V and 7 bases from J, the junction kept 9 bases outside the gene matches. CDR1 and CDR2 from the germline V gene are DFQATT and SNEGSKA (reference sequence). CDR3 size: 13 residues. The CDR3 protein is CSAPKGAGNEQFF. CDR3 DNA: TGCAGTGCCCCGAAGGGGGCTGGGAATGAGCAGTTCTTC.

The chain carries TRBV20-1 and TRBJ1-5, with D uncertain. Germline V gene sequence: CDR1 DFQATT, CDR2 SNEGSKA (reference sequence). V lost 3 bases to trimming and J lost 5 bases, with 11 bases between them. The CDR3 contains 13 residues. The CDR3 DNA reads as TGCAGTGCTAGCGGGCCCGCGGATCAGCCCCAGCATTTT. Protein product: CSASGPADQPQHF.